The 20 T cell receptor beta chains in this list originate from one sample, sequenced in a study of Ad26.COV2.S vaccination and SARS-CoV-2 variants. Sequencing was performed with immunoSEQ multiplex PCR; in TCRdb, only in-frame clones are kept and a portion is missing. The sample has more than 300,000 clones; about 86% are singletons. Treatment given: some 20 received Ad26.COV2.S at low or high dose, single or two shots; 5 received placebo; per-sample allocation not given. Specimen acquisition occurred on day 63 following the initial vaccine or placebo injection. Here the sequenced sample was peripheral blood, taken in a trial of Ad26.COV2.S vaccine versus placebo. The receptors come from a person aged 18-65 years who received the Ad26.COV2.S COVID-19 vaccine or a placebo.

The chain employs TRBV9 and TRBJ2-3; D remains unclear. CDR1 is SGDLS and CDR2 is YYNGEE in the germline V gene. V was trimmed by 0 bases and J by 5 bases, leaving 7 bases between them. The CDR3 runs to 13 residues. The CDR3 nucleotides are TGTGCCAGCAGCGTAGCAAAGGGAGATACGCAGTATTTT. Translation: CASSVAKGDTQYF.

V usage is TRBV7-9 and J usage is TRBJ1-5; perhaps TRBD1 as D (5 bases). Germline loops: CDR1 SEHNR, CDR2 FQNEAQ (reference sequence). Between the trimmed V and J ends, which lost 3 bases and 6 bases, there was a span of 12 bases. This CDR3 is built from 14 residues. This CDR3 reads CASSLGGRGQPQHF. CDR3 nucleotides: TGTGCCAGCAGCTTGGGGGGTAGGGGTCAGCCCCAGCATTTT.

The V gene is TRBV6-2 or TRBV6-3, the J gene TRBJ1-5; TRBD1 is a possible D gene (5 bases). The CDR3 has 15 amino acids. Trimming left V 4 bases short and J 4 bases short, with 14 bases between. In germline, CDR1 is MNHEY, CDR2 SVGEGT. The CDR3: CASSLGTAINQPQHF. In DNA form, the CDR3 reads TGTGCCAGCAGTTTGGGGACGGCCATAAATCAGCCCCAGCATTTT.

Concerning this clone: At the DNA level, this CDR3 is encoded by other sequences in the same sample as well. The chain couples TRBV6-5 to TRBJ1-5; no firm D call. The V gene's germline CDR1 is MNHEY and CDR2 SVGAGI. The germline V and J ends were trimmed by 0 bases and 2 bases, with 5 bases remaining between them. CDR3 size: 14 residues. CDR3 protein: CASSYSGGNQPQHF. For the CDR3, the DNA is TGTGCCAGCAGTTACTCGGGCGGCAATCAGCCCCAGCATTTT.

The rearrangement links TRBV7-2 to TRBJ2-6; the D is unclear. The V end lost 6 bases, the J end lost 2 bases, and 2 bases lay between the germline ends. The CDR3 has 12 residues. The germline V gene encodes CDR1 SGHTA and CDR2 FQGNSA. The CDR3 DNA is TGTGCCAGCAGGGCTGGGGCCAACGTCCTGACTTTC. Protein sequence: CASRAGANVLTF.

The chain joins TRBV5-6 to TRBJ2-3; 7 nucleotides agree with TRBD1. This CDR3 has 17 amino acids. In germline, CDR1 is SGHDT, CDR2 YYEEEE. Losses at the gene ends were 3 bases for V and 4 bases for J; bases not matched to a gene: 14. The CDR3: CASSSTGTYRSSDTQYF. The DNA of the CDR3 is TGTGCCAGCAGCTCGACAGGGACATACCGTTCGTCAGATACGCAGTATTTT.

This rearrangement joins TRBV5-4 to TRBJ2-3, with TRBD2 matching over 10 bases. This CDR3 is built from 16 residues. V shed 1 base and J 5 bases; nucleotides not matched to a gene: 7. Germline CDR1 is SGHNT and CDR2 is YYREEE (reference sequence). CDR3 loop: CASSLRAGGGGDTQYF. The CDR3 nucleotides read TGTGCCAGCAGCTTGCGAGCGGGGGGGGGAGGAGATACGCAGTATTTT.

V is TRBV4-2 and J is TRBJ1-2; D not certain. V dropped 0 bases and J dropped 0 bases, with 17 bases sitting between them. Germline V CDR1 and CDR2: LGHNA, YNFKEQ. The CDR3 extends over 18 amino acids. The chain's CDR3 is CASSQDKVGTLANYGYTF. The CDR3 DNA reads TGTGCCAGCAGCCAAGATAAAGTAGGAACCCTTGCTAACTATGGCTACACCTTC.

The chain has TRBV5-4 and TRBJ1-3; D is unclear. Germline V gene lookup returns CDR1 SGHNT and CDR2 YYREEE (reference sequence). The CDR3 totals 18 residues. V shed 0 bases and J shed 0 bases, with 16 bases lying between them. The CDR3 here is CASSLGMSGSASGNTIYF. Written as DNA, the CDR3 is TGTGCCAGCAGCTTGGGGATGTCGGGGTCAGCCTCTGGAAACACCATATATTTT.

The chain combines TRBV7-9 with TRBJ1-3; D is unresolved. CDR3 size: 16 residues. Germline V gene sequence: CDR1 SEHNR, CDR2 FQNEAQ (reference sequence). Trimming cost V 4 bases and J 5 bases, with 18 bases left between them. CDR3 nucleotides: TGTGCCAGCAGCTCCGTTGGGTTGGGCATTCGAAACACCATATATTTT. Protein sequence: CASSSVGLGIRNTIYF.

The sample holds one count of this clone. The chain is built from TRBV5-6 and TRBJ2-1, with a tentative D call TRBD2 (5 bases). The germline V and J ends were trimmed by 1 base and 0 bases, with 8 bases remaining between them. CDR1 is SGHDT, CDR2 YYEEEE, per germline. CDR3 size: 15 residues. The DNA of the CDR3 is TGTGCCAGCAGCTTGCGGGGAAGCTCCTACAATGAGCAGTTCTTC. Its protein product is CASSLRGSSYNEQFF.

The chain recombines TRBV2 with TRBJ1-6; 7 bases line up with TRBD1. This CDR3 is built from 14 residues. Germline V lookup: CDR1 SNHLY, CDR2 FYNNEI. The V segment lost 7 bases and the J segment 6 bases; nucleotides outside the gene matches: 6. The CDR3 sequence is CASNSPGGNSPLHF. The CDR3 bases are TGTGCCAGCAATAGCCCAGGGGGTAATTCACCCCTCCACTTT.

This chain joins TRBV19 and TRBJ2-1, with 11 nucleotides matching TRBD1. Losses at the gene ends were 8 bases for V and 4 bases for J; bases not matched to a gene: 7. CDR3 length equals 15 residues. Per the germline V gene, CDR1 is LNHDA and CDR2 is SQIVND (reference sequence). The CDR3 here is CASWDRGEGYNEQFF. CDR3 nucleotide sequence: TGTGCCAGTTGGGACAGGGGGGAGGGGTACAATGAGCAGTTCTTC. Combining the CDR3 with reference TRBV19 and TRBJ2-1 gives the whole variable domain DGGITQSPKYLFRKEGQNVTLSCEQNLNHDAMYWYRQDPGQGLRLIYYSQIVNDFQKGDIAEGYSVSREKKESFPLTVTSAQKNPTAFYLCASWDRGEGYNEQFFGPGTRLTVL.

This chain connects TRBV3-1 (or the pseudogene TRBV3-2) to TRBJ1-6; D gene uncertain. The V end lost 1 base, the J end lost 10 bases, and 8 bases lay between the germline ends. Germline CDR1 and CDR2: LGHDT and YNNKEL (reference sequence). The CDR3 contains 13 residues. The CDR3 nucleotides are TGTGCCAGCAGCCAAGCATGGAACTCACCCCTCCACTTT. Translated, it gives CASSQAWNSPLHF.

J is TRBJ2-7 and V is TRBV30, with 11 positions matching TRBD2. This CDR3 has 15 residues. The germline V gene has CDR1 GTSNPN and CDR2 SVGIG (reference sequence). V gave up 1 base and J gave up 3 bases; unmatched junction bases: 5. As DNA, the CDR3 is TGTGCCTGGAGTGGAATGGGGACTAGCGGCTACGAGCAGTACTTC. This sequence encodes CAWSGMGTSGYEQYF.

This clone appeared once. The chain links TRBV3-1 (or the pseudogene TRBV3-2) to TRBJ2-2; D may be TRBD2 (5 bases). The CDR3 runs to 16 residues. CDR1 LGHDT and CDR2 YNNKEL come from the germline V gene (reference sequence). Trimming stripped 4 bases from V and 7 bases from J, with 19 bases between. CDR3 in DNA: TGTGCCAGCAGCCGGCCTTCGCAGGCCCGGGGCGGGGAGCTGTTTTTT. This sequence encodes CASSRPSQARGGELFF.

The V gene is TRBV30, the J gene TRBJ2-1, with D maybe TRBD1 (6 bases). This CDR3 is built from 11 residues. Germline CDR1 is GTSNPN and CDR2 is SVGIG (reference sequence). Trimming pared 4 bases from V and 7 bases from J, leaving 8 bases between. CDR3 bases: TGTGCCTGGATAAGGGGGAATGAGCAGTTCTTC. It specifies CAWIRGNEQFF.

The V and J genes are TRBV7-2 and TRBJ2-2, with 9 bases fitting TRBD1. The ends lost 1 base at V and 10 bases at J; junction bases unmatched: 4. The CDR3 sequence is 14 residues long. Germline-derived CDR1 and CDR2 are SGHTA and FQGNSA. The CDR3 DNA sequence: TGTGCCAGCAGCTTAGGGACAGGGGCAGTGGAGCTGTTTTTT. Amino acids: CASSLGTGAVELFF.

CDR3 in amino acids: CASSSGTSGGSTSTDTQYF. CDR3 bases: TGTGCCAGCAGCTCAGGGACTAGCGGGGGCAGTACTAGCACAGATACGCAGTATTTT. The V and J genes are TRBV4-2 and TRBJ2-3; 14 nucleotides agree with TRBD2. CDR1 LGHNA and CDR2 YNFKEQ come from the germline V gene. CDR3 length equals 19 residues. V lost 5 bases and J lost 0; bases outside the gene matches: 10.

The chain links TRBV12-3 or TRBV12-4 to TRBJ1-3; D gene unclear. The CDR3 runs to 11 residues. The germline V and J ends were trimmed by 8 bases and 7 bases, with 9 bases remaining between them. The CDR3 sequence: CASGVGNTIYF. The CDR3 coding sequence is TGTGCCAGCGGGGTCGGTAACACCATATATTTT.